The TCR beta chain described here comes from a study of blood T cells in healthy people across ages. Together with a sample-barcoded 5' primer, a J-beta primer mix was included in a second PCR lasting roughly 7 to 11 cycles. A single record per CDR3 protein comes from TCRdb applying MiXCR to the 5' RACE reads. The sample shows hundreds of thousands of distinct CDR3 sequences, roughly 53% of them seen only once. Germline values: CDR1 LGHDT, CDR2 YNNKEL (reference sequence). CDR3 size: 16 residues. Trimming removed 0 bases from V and 6 bases from J, with 15 bases in between. This TCR derives from a man between 60 and 75 years old in good health. This chain uses TRBV3-1 with TRBJ2-1; tentatively, D is TRBD1 or TRBD2 (5 bases each). The sample consisted of blood. CDR3 region: CASSQDRAQRGNEQFF. In DNA, the CDR3 is TGTGCCAGCAGCCAAGATCGCGCACAGAGGGGCAATGAGCAGTTCTTC.